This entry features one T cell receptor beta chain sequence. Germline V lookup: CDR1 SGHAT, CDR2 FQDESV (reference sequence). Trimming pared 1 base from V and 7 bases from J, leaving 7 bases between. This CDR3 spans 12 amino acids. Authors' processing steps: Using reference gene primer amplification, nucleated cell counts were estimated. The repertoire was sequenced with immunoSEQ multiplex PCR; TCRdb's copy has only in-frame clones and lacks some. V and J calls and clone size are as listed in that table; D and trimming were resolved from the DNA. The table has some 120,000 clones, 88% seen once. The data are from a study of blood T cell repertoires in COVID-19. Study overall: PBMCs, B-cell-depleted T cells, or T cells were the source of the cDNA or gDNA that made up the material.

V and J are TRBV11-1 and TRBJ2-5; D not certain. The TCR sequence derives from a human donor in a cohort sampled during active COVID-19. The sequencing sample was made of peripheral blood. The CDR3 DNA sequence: TGTGCCAGCAGCTTAGGCGGCGGGACCCAGTACTTC. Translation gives CASSLGGGTQYF.